The clone carrying this T cell receptor beta chain was detected only a few times. This entry belongs to a study of T cells after yellow fever vaccination. TCRdb fed the 5' RACE reads into MiXCR, producing one record per CDR3 protein. Among around 320,000 distinct CDR3 sequences, approximately 4% were seen once, and the ten largest hold approximately 19%. The sequence was obtained from a man between 18 and 29 years old who received the YFV17D yellow fever vaccine. The sample in question was PBMCs, obtained 15 days after the yellow fever booster vaccination.

CDR3 DNA sequence: TGTGCCAGCAGCCACGGACCCTCGGAGGGGGCTTTCTTT. This gives the protein CASSHGPSEGAFF. The J gene is TRBJ1-1, the V gene TRBV7-6, with D perhaps TRBD1 (5 bases). This CDR3 region has 13 residues. Trimming removed 5 bases at V and 11 bases at J, with 18 bases between. Germline values: CDR1 SGHVS, CDR2 FNYEAQ.